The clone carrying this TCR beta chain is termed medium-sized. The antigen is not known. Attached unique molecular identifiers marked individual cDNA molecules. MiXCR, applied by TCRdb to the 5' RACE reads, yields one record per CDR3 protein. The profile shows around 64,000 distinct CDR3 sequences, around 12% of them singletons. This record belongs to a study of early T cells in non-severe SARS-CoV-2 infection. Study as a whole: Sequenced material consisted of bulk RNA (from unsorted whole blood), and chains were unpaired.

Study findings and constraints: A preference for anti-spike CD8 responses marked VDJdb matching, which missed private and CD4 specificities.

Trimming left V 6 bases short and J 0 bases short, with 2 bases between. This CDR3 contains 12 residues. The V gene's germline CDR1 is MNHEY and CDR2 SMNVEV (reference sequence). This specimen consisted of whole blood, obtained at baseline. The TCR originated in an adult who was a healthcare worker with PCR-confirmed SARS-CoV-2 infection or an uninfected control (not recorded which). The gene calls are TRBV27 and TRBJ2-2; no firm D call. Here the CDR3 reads CASSPNTGELFF. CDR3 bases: TGTGCCAGCAGCCCGAACACCGGGGAGCTGTTTTTT.